The T cell receptor (beta chain) under discussion was sequenced for a study of HIV-infected patients and healthy controls. The CDR3 sequence is 14 residues long. Germline V gene lookup returns CDR1 LNHDA and CDR2 SQIVND (reference sequence). The junction had 8 bases not matched to a gene; V was cut back by 6 bases and J by 3 bases. A single record per CDR3 protein comes from TCRdb applying MiXCR to the 5' RACE reads. This sample carries about 67,000 distinct CDR3 sequences, about 16% of them seen once, and the ten largest clones take around 5.9%. This TCR came from a human donor in good health. The rearrangement links TRBV19 to TRBJ2-7, with 7 bases identical to TRBD2. The sequenced material came from CD4+ T cells from blood. The CDR3 sequence is CASSSGAGVYEQYF. The CDR3 region has the DNA TGTGCCAGTAGCTCCGGGGCGGGAGTCTACGAGCAGTACTTC. The complete variable domain, with remaining parts taken from reference TRBV19 and TRBJ2-7, reads DGGITQSPKYLFRKEGQNVTLSCEQNLNHDAMYWYRQDPGQGLRLIYYSQIVNDFQKGDIAEGYSVSREKKESFPLTVTSAQKNPTAFYLCASSSGAGVYEQYFGPGTRLTVT.